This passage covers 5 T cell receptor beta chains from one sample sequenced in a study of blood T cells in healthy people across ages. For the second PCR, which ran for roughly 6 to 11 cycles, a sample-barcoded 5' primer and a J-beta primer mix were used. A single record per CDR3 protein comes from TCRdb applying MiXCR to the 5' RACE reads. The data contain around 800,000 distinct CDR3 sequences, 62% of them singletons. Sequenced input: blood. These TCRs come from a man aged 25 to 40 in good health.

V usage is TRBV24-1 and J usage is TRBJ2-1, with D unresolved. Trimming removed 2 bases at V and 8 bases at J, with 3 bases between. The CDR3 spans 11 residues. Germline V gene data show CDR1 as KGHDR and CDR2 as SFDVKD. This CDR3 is CATSDYYEQFF. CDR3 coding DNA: TGTGCCACCAGTGATTACTATGAGCAGTTCTTC.

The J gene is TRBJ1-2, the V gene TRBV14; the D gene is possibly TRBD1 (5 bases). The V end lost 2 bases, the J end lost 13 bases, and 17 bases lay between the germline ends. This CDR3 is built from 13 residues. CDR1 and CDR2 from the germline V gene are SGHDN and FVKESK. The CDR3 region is CASSQLNPGVATF. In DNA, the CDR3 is TGTGCCAGCAGCCAACTAAACCCGGGGGTAGCCACCTTC.

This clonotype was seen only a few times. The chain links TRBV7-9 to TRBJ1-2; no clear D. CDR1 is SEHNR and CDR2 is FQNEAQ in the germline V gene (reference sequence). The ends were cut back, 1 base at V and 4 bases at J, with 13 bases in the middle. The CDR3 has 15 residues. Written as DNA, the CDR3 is TGTGCCAGCAGCTTAGGAAGGGCGGCTGTCTATGGCTACACCTTC. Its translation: CASSLGRAAVYGYTF.

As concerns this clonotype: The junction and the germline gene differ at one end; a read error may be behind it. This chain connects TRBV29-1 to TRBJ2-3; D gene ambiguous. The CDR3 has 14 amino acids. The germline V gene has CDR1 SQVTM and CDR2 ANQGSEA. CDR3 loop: CSIEPPFATDTQYF. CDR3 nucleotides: TGCAGCATTGAGCCGCCGTTCGCGACAGATACGCAGTATTTT.

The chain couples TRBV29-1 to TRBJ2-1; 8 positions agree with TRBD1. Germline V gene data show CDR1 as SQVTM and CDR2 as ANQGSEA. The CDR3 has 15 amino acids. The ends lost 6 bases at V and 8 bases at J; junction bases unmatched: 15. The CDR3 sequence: CSVAPRGLSLDEQFF. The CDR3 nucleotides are TGCAGCGTCGCTCCCAGGGGGCTATCGCTAGATGAGCAGTTCTTC.